This paragraph reports one TCR beta chain. Germline V gives CDR1 SGHRS, CDR2 YFSETQ. V lost 5 bases and J 7 bases, leaving 16 bases between the germline ends. There are 14 residues in the CDR3. The entry originates in a study of control samples from healthy donors and cancer patients. Data came from immunoSEQ multiplex PCR; TCRdb stores just in-frame clones and leaves some out. The table lists tens of thousands of clones, around 84% of them singletons. The TCR was taken from a man in his forties or fifties in good health. The material sequenced was blood. This sequence joins TRBV5-1 and TRBJ2-1, with D possibly TRBD1 on 5 matching bases. CDR3 coding DNA: TGCGCCAGCAGGCCGTCCAGGGAAGAGAATGAGCAGTTCTTC. It yields the protein CASRPSREENEQFF.